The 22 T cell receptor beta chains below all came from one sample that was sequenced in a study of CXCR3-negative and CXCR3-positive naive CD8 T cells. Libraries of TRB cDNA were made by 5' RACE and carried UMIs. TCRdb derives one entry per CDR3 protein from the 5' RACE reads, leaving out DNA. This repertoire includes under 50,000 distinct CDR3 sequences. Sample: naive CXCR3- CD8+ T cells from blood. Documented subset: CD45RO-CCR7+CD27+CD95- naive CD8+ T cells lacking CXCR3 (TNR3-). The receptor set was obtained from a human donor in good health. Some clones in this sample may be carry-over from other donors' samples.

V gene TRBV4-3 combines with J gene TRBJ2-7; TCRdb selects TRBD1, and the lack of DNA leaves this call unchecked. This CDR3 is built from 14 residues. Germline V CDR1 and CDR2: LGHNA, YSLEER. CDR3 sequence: CASSQDPGAYEQYF.

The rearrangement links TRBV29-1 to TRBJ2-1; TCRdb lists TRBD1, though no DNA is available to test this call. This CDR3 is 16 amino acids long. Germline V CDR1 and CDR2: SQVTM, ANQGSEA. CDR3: CSVFTSGLGPYNEQFF.

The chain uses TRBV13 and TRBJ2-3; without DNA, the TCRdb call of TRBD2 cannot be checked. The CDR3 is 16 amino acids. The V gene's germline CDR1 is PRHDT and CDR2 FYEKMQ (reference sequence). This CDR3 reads CASSPIAGGGTNTQYF.

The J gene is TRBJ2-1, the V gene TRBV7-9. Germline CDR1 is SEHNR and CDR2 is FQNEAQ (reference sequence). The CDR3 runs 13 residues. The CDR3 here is CASSLIEYNEKFF.

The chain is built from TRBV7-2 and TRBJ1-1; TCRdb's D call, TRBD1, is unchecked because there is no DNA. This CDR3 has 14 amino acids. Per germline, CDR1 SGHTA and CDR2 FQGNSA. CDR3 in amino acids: CASSLGTGNTEAFF.

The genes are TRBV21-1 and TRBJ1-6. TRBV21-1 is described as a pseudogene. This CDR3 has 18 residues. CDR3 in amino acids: CASSPREDESSYNSPLHF.

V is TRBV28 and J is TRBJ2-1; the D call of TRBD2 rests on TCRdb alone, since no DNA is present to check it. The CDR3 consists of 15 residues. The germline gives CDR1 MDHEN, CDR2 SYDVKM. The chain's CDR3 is CASRAHPSSYNEQFF.

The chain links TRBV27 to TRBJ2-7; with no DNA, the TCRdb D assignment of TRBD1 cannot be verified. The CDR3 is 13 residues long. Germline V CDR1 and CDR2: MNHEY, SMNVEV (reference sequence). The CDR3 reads CASRATGRYEQYF.

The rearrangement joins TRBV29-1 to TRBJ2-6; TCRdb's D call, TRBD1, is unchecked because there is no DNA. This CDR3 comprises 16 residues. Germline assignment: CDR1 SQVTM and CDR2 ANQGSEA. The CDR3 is CSVPGTGDAGANVLTF.

The CDR3 sequence: CSARDQVYGSTAEAFF. The V and J genes are TRBV20-1 and TRBJ1-1. The CDR3 is made up of 16 amino acids. Germline V CDR1 and CDR2: DFQATT, SNEGSKA (reference sequence).

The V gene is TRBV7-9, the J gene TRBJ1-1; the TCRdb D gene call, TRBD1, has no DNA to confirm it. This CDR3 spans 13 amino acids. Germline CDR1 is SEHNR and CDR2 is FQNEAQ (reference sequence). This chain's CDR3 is CASSNGRGYEAFF.

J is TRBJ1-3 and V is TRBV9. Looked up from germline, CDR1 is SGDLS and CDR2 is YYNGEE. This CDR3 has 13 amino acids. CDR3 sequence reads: CASSVDTGNTIYF. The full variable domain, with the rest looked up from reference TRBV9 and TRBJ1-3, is DSGVTQTPKHLITATGQRVTLRCSPRSGDLSVYWYQQSLDQGLQFLIQYYNGEERAKGNILERFSAQQFPDLHSELNLSSLELGDSALYFCASSVDTGNTIYFGEGSWLTVV.

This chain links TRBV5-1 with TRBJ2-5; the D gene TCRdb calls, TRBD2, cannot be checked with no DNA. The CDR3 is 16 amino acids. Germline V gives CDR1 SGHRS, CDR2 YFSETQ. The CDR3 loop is CASSLVGGIPQETQYF.

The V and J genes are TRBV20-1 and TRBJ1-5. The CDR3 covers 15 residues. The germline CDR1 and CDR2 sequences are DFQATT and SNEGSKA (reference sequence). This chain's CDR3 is CSARVLGHEEQPQHF.

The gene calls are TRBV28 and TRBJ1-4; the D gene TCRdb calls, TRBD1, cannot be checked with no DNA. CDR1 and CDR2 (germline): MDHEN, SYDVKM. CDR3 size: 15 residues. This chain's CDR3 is CASSFRGSLNEKLFF.

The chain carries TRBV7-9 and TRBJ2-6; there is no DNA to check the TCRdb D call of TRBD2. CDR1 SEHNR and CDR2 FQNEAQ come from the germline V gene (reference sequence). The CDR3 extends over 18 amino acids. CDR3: CASSSLAGGPPGANVLTF.

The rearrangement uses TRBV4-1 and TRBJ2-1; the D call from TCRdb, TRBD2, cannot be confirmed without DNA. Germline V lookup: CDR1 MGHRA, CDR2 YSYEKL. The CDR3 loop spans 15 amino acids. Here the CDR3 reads CASSQPTGTSFEQFF.

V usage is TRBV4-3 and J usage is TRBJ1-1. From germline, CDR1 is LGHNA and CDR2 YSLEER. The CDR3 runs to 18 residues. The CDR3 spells CASSQDLGGGSLNTEAFF.

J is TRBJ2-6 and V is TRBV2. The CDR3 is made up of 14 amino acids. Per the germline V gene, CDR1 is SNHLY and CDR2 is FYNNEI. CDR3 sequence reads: CASSGPAGANVLTF. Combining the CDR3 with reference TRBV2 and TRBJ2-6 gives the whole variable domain EPEVTQTPSHQVTQMGQEVILRCVPISNHLYFYWYRQILGQKVEFLVSFYNNEISEKSEIFDDQFSVERPDGSNFTLKIRSTKLEDSAMYFCASSGPAGANVLTFGAGSRLTVL.

This chain's CDR3 is CASSRGGYEQYF. This sequence joins TRBV11-2 and TRBJ2-7. The germline V gene encodes CDR1 SGHAT and CDR2 FQNNGV. The CDR3 contains 12 residues.

The CDR3 reads CSASGPNRAYEQYF. This chain links TRBV20-1 with TRBJ2-7; TCRdb designates TRBD1, a call that cannot be tested without DNA. CDR1 is DFQATT and CDR2 is SNEGSKA in the germline V gene (reference sequence). The CDR3 runs 14 residues.

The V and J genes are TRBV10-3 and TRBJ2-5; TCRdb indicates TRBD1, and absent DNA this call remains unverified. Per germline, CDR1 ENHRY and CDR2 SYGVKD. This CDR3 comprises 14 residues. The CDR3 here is CAISGTDTQETQYF.